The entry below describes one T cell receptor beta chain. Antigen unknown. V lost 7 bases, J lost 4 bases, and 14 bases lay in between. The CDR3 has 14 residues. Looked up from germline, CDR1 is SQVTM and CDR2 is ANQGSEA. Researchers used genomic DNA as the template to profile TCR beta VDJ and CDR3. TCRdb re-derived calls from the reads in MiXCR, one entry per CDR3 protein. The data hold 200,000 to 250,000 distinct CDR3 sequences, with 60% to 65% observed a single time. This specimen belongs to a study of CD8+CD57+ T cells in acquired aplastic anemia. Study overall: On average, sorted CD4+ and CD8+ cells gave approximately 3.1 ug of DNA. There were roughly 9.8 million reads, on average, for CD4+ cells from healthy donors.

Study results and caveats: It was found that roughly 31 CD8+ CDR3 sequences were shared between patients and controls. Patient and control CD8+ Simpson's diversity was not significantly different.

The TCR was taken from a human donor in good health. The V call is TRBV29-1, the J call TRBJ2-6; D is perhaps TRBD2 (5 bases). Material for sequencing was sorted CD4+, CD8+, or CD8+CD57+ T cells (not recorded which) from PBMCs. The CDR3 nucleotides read TGCAGCGCACCGCAGGTAGCGGGGGCCAACGTCCTGACTTTC. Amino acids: CSAPQVAGANVLTF.